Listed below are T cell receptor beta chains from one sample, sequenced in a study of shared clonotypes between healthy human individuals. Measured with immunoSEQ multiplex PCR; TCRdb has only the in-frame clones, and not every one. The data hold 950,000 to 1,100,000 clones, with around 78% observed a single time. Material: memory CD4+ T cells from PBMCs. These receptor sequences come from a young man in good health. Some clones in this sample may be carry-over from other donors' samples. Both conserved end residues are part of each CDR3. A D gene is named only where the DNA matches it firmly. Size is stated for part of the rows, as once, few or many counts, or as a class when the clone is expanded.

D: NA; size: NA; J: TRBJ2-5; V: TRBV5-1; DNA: TGCGCCAGCAGCTTGACAGGGATTCAAGAGACCCAGTACTTC; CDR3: CASSLTGIQETQYF
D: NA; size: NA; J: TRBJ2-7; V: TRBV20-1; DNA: TGCAGTGCCATGGGGGCCGGGGAGCAGTACTTC; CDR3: CSAMGAGEQYF
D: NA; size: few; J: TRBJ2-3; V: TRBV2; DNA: TGTGCCAGCAGCGCTGGGCAGGGGACGCAGTATTTT; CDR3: CASSAGQGTQYF
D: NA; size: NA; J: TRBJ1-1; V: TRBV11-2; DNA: TGTGCCAGCAGCTTAGGGGGCATTATGAACACTGAAGCTTTCTTT; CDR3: CASSLGGIMNTEAFF
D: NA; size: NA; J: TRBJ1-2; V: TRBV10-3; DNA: TGTGCCATCAGTGAGTCCGAGGGATACTATGGCTACACCTTC; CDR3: CAISESEGYYGYTF
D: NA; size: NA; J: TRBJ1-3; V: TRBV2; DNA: TGTGCCAGCACCTACTCAGCATCTGGAAACACCATATATTTT; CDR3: CASTYSASGNTIYF
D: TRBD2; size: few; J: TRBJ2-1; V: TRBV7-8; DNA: TGTGCCAGCAGCTTAGCGCTAGCGGGGAGCTCCTACAATGAGCAGTTCTTC; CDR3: CASSLALAGSSYNEQFF
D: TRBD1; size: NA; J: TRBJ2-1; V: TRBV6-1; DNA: TGTGCCAGCATCCGGGACAGGGTCTCCAATGAGCAGTTCTTC; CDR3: CASIRDRVSNEQFF
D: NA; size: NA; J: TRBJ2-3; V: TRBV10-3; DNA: TGTGCCATCGGGAGGACCACAGATACGCAGTATTTT; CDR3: CAIGRTTDTQYF
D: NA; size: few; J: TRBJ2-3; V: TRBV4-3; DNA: TGCGCCAGCAGCCAAGCCTCCACAGATACGCAGTATTTT; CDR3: CASSQASTDTQYF
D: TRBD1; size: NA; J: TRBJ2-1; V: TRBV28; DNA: TGTGCCAGCAACAGACAGGGGGATCACAATGAGCAGTTCTTC; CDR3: CASNRQGDHNEQFF
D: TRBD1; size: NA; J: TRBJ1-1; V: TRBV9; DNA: TGTGCCAGCAGCGCGGGCCAGGGGGCGGTGGACACTGAAGCTTTCTTT; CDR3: CASSAGQGAVDTEAFF
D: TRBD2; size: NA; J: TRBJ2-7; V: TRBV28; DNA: TGTGCCAGCAACGCGGGAGGTAGTCTCTACGAGCAGTACTTC; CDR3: CASNAGGSLYEQYF
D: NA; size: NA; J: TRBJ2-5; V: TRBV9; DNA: TGTGCCAGCAGCCCTAAAGGGGGGGAGACCCAGTACTTC; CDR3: CASSPKGGETQYF
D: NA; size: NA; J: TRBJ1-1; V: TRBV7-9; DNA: TGTGCCAGCAGCTTCGCGAGTGAAGCTTTCTTT; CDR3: CASSFASEAFF
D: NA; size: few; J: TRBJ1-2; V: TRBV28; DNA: TGTGCCAGCAGACAAACAGGGTCCTTTAGCTATGGCTACACCTTC; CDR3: CASRQTGSFSYGYTF
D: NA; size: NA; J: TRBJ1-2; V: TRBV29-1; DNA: TGCAGCGTTGGAGGAGATAACTATGGCTACACCTTC; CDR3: CSVGGDNYGYTF
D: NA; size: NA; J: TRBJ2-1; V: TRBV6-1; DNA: TGTGCCAGCAGAGGGACGGCCCGGGGGCTTGAGCAGTTCTTC; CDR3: CASRGTARGLEQFF
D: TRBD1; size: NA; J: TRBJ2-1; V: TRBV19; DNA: TGTGCCAGTAGTATAGTAAACAGGGGGAATGAGCAGTTCTTC; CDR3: CASSIVNRGNEQFF
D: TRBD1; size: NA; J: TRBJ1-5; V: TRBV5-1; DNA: TGCGCCAGCAGCCCAACCGGGACAGGGCTCAATCAGCCCCAGCATTTT; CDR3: CASSPTGTGLNQPQHF
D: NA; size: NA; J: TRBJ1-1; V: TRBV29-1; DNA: TGCAGCGTTGAAAGGAGCCACCGAGCTTTCTTT; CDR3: CSVERSHRAFF
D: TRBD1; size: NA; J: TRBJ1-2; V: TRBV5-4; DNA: TGTGCCAGCAGCCCCCGGACAGGAAGCCCCTATGGCTACACCTTC; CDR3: CASSPRTGSPYGYTF
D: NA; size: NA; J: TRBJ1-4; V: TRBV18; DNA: TGTGCCAGCTCCCTTCTGGCAACTAATGAAAAACTGTTTTTT; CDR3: CASSLLATNEKLFF
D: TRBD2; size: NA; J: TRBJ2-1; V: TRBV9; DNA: TGTGCCAGCAGCACCGGAATTGGACTAGCGGGATTTGAGCAGTTCTTC; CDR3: CASSTGIGLAGFEQFF